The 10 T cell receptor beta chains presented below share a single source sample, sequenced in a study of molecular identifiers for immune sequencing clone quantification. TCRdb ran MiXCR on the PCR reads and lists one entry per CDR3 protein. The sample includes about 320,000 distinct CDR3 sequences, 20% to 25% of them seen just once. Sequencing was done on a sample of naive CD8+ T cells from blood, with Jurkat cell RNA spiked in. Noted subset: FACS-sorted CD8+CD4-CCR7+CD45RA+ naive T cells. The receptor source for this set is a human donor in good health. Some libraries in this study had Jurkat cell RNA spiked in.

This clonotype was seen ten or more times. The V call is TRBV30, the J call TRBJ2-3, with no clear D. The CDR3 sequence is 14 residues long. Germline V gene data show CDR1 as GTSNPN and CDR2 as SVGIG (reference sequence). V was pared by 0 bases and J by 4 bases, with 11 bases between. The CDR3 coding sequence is TGTGCCTGGAGTGTGGTCGCTCCCTCAGATACGCAGTATTTT. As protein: CAWSVVAPSDTQYF. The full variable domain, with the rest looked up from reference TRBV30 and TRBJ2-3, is SQTIHQWPATLVQPVGSPLSLECTVEGTSNPNLYWYRQAAGRGLQLLFYSVGIGQISSEVPQNLSASRPQDRQFILSSKKLLLSDSGFYLCAWSVVAPSDTQYFGPGTRLTVL.

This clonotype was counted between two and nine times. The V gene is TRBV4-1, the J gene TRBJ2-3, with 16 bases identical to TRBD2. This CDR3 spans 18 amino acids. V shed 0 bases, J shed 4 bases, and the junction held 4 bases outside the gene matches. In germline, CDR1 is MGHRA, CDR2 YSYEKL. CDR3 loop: CASSQEGTSGGASDTQYF. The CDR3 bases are TGCGCCAGCAGCCAAGAGGGGACTAGCGGGGGGGCGTCAGATACGCAGTATTTT.

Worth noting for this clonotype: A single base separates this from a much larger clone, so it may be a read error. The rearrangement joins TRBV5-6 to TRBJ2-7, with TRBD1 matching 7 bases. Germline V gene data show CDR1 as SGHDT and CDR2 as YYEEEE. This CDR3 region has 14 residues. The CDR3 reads CVSSWDSRPYEQYF. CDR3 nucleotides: TGTGTCAGCAGTTGGGACAGTCGACCCTACGAGCAGTACTTC.

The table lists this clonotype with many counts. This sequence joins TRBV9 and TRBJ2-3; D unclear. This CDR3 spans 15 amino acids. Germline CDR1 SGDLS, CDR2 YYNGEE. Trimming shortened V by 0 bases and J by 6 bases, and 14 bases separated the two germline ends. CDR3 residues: CASSVDGPPGDTQYF. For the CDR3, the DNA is TGTGCCAGCAGCGTAGATGGGCCGCCCGGTGATACGCAGTATTTT.

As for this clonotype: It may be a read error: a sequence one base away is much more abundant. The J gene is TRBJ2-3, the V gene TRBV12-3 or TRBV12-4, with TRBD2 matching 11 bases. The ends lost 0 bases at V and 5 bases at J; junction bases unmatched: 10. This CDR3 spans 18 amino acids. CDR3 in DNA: TGTGCCAGCAGTTTAGCGGCGGGTAGCGGGGGGGCACTAGATACGCAGTATTTT. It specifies CASSLAAGSGGALDTQYF.

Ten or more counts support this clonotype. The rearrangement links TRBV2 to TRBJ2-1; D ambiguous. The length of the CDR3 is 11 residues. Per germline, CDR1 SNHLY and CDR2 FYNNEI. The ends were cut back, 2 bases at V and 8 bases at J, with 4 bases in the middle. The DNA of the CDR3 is TGTGCCAGCAGTGAATGGGATGAGCAGTTCTTC. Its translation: CASSEWDEQFF.

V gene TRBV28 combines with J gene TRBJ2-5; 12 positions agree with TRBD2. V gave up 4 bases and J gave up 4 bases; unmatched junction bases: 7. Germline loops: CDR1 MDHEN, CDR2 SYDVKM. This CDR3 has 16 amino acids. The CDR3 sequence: CASSSRLAGDGETQYF. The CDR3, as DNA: TGTGCCAGCAGTTCCAGACTAGCGGGAGATGGAGAGACCCAGTACTTC.

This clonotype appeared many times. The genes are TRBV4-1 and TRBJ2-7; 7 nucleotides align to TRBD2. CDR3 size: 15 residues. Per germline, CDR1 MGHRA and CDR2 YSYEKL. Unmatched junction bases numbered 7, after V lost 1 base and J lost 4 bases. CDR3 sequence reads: CASSQALGREYEQYF. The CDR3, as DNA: TGCGCCAGCAGCCAAGCTCTGGGGCGGGAGTACGAGCAGTACTTC.

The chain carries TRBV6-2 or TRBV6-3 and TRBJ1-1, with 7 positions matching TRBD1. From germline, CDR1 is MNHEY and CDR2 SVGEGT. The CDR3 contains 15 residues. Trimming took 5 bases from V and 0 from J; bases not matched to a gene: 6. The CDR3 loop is CASSNLGQLNTEAFF. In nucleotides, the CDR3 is TGTGCCAGCAGTAACCTGGGACAGTTGAACACTGAAGCTTTCTTT.

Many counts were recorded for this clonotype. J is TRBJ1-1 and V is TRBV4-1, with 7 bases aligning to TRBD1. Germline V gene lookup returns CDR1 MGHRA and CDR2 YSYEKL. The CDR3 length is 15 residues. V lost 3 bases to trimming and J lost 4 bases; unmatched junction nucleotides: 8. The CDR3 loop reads CASSQERTGGTEAFF. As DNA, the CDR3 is TGCGCCAGCAGCCAGGAAAGGACAGGCGGCACTGAAGCTTTCTTT.